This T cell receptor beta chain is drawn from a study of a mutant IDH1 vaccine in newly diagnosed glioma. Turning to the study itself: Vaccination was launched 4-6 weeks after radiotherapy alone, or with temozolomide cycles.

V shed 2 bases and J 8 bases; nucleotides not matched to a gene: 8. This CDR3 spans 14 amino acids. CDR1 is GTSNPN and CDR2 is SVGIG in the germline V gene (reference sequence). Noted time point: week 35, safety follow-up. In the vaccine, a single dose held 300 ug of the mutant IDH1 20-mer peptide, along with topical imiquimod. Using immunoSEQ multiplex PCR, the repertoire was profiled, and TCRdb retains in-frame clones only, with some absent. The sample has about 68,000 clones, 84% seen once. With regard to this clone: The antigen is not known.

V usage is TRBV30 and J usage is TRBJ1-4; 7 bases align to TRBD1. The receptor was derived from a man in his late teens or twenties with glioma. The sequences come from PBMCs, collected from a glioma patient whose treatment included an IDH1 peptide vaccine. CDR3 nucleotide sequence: TGTGCCTGGAGTACCCTTACCAGGGGGGAAAAACTGTTTTTT. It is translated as CAWSTLTRGEKLFF.